The T cell receptor beta chain described here comes from a study of T-cell reconstitution after alpha-beta-depleted transplantation in children. Unique molecular identifiers were incorporated into the prepared TCRbeta library. TCRdb ran MiXCR on the PCR reads and lists one entry per CDR3 protein. The sample yields over 200,000 distinct CDR3 sequences, around 9.5% seen once. Germline V gives CDR1 LGHNA, CDR2 YSLEER. Trimming took 3 bases from V and 11 from J, leaving 14 bases between them. The CDR3 extends over 13 amino acids. This sequence joins TRBV4-3 and TRBJ1-5; a possible D gene is TRBD1 (5 bases). Specimen: PBMCs from the stem cell graft donor, collected from the stem cell graft. This receptor was taken from a human donor who donated a stem cell graft to a child with acute lymphoblastic leukemia. For the CDR3, the DNA is TGCGCCAGCAGCCAGGAGACGGGGGGTTCCCAGCATTTT. It specifies CASSQETGGSQHF.